This TCR beta chain comes out of a study of T cell repertoires in cytomegalovirus infection. General study results and limits: Carriers of CMV plus the relevant HLA were identified by cumulative public TCR beta family frequency. HLA-C-restricted TCR beta clonotypes specific for CMV led the ex vivo response.

A single record per CDR3 protein comes from TCRdb applying MiXCR to the reads. The table records almost 300,000 distinct CDR3 sequences, 9.6% of them present only once. In germline, CDR1 is SNHLY, CDR2 FYNNEI. The CDR3 has 13 amino acids. Trimming removed 8 bases at V and 0 bases at J, with 11 bases between. With regard to this clonotype: As yet, its antigen is unknown.

The receptor comes from a human donor in good health (CMV status not recorded). Some clones in this sample may be carry-over from other donors' samples. The chain carries TRBV2 and TRBJ2-7; D gene unclear. The sample comprised PBMCs. The CDR3 region is CASGRPYSYEQYV. The CDR3 DNA reads as TGTGCCAGCGGCCGACCCTACTCCTACGAGCAGTACGTC.